This TCR beta chain was recovered during a study of blood T cell repertoires in COVID-19. Across the study: Whether acute or convalescent, the COVID-19 samples came from the United States, Italy and Spain. Sample material is recorded as cDNA or gDNA derived from T cells, B-cell-depleted T cells, or PBMCs.

Original data processing: Reference gene primer amplification gave nucleated cell count estimates. Using immunoSEQ multiplex PCR, the repertoire was profiled, and TCRdb retains in-frame clones only, with some absent. The DNA gave D and trimming, while V, J and clone size come from that table. The top ten clones hold less than 30% of a sample with some 120,000 clones, roughly nine tenths of them seen once. This CDR3 region has 15 residues. The V gene's germline CDR1 is MNHEY and CDR2 SVGAGI. V was pared by 6 bases and J by 4 bases, with 8 bases of the junction left unmatched. The sample consisted of peripheral blood. V is TRBV6-5 and J is TRBJ2-1, with 8 bases matching TRBD1. The clonotype originates from a man aged 65 to 79 with active or convalescent COVID-19. CDR3: CASSPRGLEYNEQFF. The CDR3 region has the DNA TGTGCCAGCAGCCCCAGGGGGCTCGAATACAATGAGCAGTTCTTC.